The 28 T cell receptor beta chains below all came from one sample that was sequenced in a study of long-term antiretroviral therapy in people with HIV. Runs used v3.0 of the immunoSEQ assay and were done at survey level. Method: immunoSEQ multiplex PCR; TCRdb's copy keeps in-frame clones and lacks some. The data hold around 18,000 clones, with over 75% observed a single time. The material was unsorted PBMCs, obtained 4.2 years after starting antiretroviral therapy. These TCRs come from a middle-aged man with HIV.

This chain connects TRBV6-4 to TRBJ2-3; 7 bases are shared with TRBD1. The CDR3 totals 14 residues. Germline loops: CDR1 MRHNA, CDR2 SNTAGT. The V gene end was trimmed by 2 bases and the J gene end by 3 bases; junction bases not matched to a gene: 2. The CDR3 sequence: CASSDAGGTDTQYF. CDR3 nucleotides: TGTGCCAGCAGTGACGCAGGGGGAACAGATACGCAGTATTTT.

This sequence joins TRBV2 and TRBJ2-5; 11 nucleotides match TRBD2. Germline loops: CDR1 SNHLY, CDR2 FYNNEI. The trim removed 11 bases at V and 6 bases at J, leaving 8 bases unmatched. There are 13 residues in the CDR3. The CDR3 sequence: CAGELAGEKTQYF. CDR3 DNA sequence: TGTGCCGGCGAACTAGCGGGGGAAAAGACCCAGTACTTC. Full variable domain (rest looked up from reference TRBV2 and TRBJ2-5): EPEVTQTPSHQVTQMGQEVILRCVPISNHLYFYWYRQILGQKVEFLVSFYNNEISEKSEIFDDQFSVERPDGSNFTLKIRSTKLEDSAMYFCAGELAGEKTQYFGPGTRLLVL.

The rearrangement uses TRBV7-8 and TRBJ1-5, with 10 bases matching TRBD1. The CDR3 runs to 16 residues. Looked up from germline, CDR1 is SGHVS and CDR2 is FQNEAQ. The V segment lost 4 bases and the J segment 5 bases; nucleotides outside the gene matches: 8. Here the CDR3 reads CASSSNRGTGDQPQHF. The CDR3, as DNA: TGTGCCAGCAGCTCCAACAGGGGGACAGGGGATCAGCCCCAGCATTTT.

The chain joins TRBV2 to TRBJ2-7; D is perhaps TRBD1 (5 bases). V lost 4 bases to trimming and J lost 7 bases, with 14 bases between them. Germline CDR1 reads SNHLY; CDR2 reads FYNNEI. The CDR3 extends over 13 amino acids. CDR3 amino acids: CASSARTIGEQYF. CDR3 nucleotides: TGTGCCAGCAGTGCGCGGACAATTGGTGAGCAGTACTTC.

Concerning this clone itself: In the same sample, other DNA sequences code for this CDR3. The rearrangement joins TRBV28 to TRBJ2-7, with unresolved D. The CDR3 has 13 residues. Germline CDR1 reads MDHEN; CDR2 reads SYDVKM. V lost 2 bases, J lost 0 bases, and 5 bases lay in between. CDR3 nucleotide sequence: TGTGCCAGCAGTTTAGGTACCTCCTACGAGCAGTACTTC. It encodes CASSLGTSYEQYF.

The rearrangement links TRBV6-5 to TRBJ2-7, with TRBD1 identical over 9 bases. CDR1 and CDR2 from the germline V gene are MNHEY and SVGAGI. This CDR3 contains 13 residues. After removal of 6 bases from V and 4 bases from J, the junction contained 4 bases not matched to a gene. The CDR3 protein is CASSVGTGYEQYF. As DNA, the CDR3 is TGTGCCAGCAGCGTTGGGACAGGGTACGAGCAGTACTTC.

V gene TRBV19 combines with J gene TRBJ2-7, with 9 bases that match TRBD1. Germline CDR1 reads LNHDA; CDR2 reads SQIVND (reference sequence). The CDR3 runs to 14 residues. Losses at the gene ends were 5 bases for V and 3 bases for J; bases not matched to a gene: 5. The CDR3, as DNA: TGTGCCAGTAGTCAAGGGGACAGGGACTACGAGCAGTACTTC. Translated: CASSQGDRDYEQYF. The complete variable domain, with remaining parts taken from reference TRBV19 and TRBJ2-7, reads DGGITQSPKYLFRKEGQNVTLSCEQNLNHDAMYWYRQDPGQGLRLIYYSQIVNDFQKGDIAEGYSVSREKKESFPLTVTSAQKNPTAFYLCASSQGDRDYEQYFGPGTRLTVT.

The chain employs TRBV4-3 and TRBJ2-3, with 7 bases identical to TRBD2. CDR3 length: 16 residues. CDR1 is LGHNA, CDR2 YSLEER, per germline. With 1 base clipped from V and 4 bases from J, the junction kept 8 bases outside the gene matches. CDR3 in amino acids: CASSQALGGGADTQYF. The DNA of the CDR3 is TGCGCCAGCAGCCAAGCCCTCGGCGGGGGAGCAGATACGCAGTATTTT.

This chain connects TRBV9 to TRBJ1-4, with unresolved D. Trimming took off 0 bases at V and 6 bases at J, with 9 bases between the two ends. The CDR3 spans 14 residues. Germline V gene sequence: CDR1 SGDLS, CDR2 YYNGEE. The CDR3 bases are TGTGCCAGCAGCGTAGAAGGAGGTCATGAAAAACTGTTTTTT. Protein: CASSVEGGHEKLFF.

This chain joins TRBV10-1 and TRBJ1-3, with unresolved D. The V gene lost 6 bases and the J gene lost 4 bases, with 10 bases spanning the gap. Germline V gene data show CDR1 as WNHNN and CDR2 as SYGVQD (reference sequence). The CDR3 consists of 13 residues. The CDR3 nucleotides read TGCGCCAGCAGAGAGGGAAAGGGAAACACCATATATTTT. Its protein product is CASREGKGNTIYF.

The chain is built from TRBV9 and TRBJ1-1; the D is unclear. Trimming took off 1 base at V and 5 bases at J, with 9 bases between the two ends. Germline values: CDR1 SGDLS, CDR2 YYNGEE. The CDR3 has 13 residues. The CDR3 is CASSVQVNTEAFF. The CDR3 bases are TGTGCCAGCAGCGTACAGGTTAATACTGAAGCTTTCTTT. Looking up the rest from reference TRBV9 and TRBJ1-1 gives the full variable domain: DSGVTQTPKHLITATGQRVTLRCSPRSGDLSVYWYQQSLDQGLQFLIQYYNGEERAKGNILERFSAQQFPDLHSELNLSSLELGDSALYFCASSVQVNTEAFFGQGTRLTVV.

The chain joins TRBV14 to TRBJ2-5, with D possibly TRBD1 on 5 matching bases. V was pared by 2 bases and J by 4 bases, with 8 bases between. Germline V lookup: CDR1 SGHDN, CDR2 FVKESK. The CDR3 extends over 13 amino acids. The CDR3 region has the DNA TGTGCCAGCAGCCAACAGGGTCCAGAGACCCAGTACTTC. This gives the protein CASSQQGPETQYF.

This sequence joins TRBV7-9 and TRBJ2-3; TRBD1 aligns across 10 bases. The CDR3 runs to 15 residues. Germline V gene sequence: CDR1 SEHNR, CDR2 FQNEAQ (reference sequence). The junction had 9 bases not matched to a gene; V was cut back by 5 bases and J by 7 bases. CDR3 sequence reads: CASSAGDRGPYTQYF. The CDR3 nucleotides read TGTGCCAGCAGCGCAGGGGACAGGGGACCCTATACGCAGTATTTT.

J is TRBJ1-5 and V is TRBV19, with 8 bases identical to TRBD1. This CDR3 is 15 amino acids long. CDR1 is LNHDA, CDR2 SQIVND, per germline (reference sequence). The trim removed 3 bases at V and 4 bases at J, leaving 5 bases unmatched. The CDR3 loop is CASSMEGTGNQPQHF. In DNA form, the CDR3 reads TGTGCCAGTAGTATGGAAGGGACAGGAAATCAGCCCCAGCATTTT.

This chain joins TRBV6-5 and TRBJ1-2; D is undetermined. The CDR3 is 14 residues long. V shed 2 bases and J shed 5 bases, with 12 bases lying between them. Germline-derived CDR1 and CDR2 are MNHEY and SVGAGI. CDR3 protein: CASSYLDGPYGYTF. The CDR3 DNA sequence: TGTGCCAGCAGTTACCTGGACGGCCCGTATGGCTACACCTTC.

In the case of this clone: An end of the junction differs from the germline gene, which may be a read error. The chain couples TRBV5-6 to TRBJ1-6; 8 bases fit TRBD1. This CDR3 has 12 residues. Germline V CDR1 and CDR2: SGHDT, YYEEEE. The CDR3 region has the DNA TGTGCCAGCAGCTTGACCCCGGGACAGGAAACCTTT. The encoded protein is CASSLTPGQETF.

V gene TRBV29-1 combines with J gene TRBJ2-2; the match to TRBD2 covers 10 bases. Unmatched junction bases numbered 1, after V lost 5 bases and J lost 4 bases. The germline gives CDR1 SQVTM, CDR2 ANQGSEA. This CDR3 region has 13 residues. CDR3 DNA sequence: TGCAGCGTTAGCGGGGGGGCCACCGGGGAGCTGTTTTTT. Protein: CSVSGGATGELFF.

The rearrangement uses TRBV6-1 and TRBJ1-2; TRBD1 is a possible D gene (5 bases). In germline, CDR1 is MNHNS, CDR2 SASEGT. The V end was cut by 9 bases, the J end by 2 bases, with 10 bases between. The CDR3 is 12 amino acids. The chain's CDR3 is CASQAGNYGYTF. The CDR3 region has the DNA TGTGCCAGTCAGGCAGGGAACTATGGCTACACCTTC.

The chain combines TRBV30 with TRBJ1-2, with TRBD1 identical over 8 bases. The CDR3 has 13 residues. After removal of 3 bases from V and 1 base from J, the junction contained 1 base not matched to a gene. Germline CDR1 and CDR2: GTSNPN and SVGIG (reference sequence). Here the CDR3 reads CAWSRGLNYGYTF. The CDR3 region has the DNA TGTGCCTGGAGCAGGGGGCTTAACTATGGCTACACCTTC.

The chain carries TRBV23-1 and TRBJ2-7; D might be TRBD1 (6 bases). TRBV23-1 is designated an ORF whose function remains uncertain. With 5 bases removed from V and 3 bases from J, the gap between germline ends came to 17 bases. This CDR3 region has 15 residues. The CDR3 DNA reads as TGCGCCAGCAGTTCATACAGGGTTTTTGACTACGAGCAGTACTTC. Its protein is CASSSYRVFDYEQYF.

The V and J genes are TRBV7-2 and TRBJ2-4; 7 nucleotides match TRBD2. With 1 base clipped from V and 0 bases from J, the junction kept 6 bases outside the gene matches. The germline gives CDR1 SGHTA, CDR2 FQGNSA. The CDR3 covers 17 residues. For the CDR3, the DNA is TGTGCCAGCAGCTTAGTGGCGGGGGAGGGAGCCAAAAACATTCAGTACTTC. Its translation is CASSLVAGEGAKNIQYF.

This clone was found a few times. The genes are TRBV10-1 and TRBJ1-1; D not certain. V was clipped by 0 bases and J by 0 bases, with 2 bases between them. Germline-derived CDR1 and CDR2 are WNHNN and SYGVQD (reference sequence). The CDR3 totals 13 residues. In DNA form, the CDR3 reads TGCGCCAGCAGTGAGTCGTTGAACACTGAAGCTTTCTTT. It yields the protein CASSESLNTEAFF.

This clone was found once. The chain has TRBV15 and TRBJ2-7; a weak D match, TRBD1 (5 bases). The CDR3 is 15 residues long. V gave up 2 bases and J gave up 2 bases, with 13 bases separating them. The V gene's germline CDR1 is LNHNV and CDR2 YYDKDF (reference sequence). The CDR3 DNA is TGTGCCACCAGCAGATCGACAGCAGGAACCTACGAGCAGTACTTC. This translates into CATSRSTAGTYEQYF.

The CDR3 DNA reads TGTGCCAGCAGTGAAGAGGGACTAGCGGAGCCCACAGATACGCAGTATTTT. Translation: CASSEEGLAEPTDTQYF. The chain employs TRBV2 and TRBJ2-3; 11 bases are a match to TRBD2. Germline V CDR1 and CDR2: SNHLY, FYNNEI. J lost 2 bases, V lost 1 base, and 5 bases had no gene match. This CDR3 contains 17 residues.

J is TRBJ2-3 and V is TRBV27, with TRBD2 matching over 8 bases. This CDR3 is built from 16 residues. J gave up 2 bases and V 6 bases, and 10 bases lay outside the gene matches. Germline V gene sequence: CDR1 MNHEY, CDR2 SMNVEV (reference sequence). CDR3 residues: CASSLRTGGPTDTQYF. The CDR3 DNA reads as TGTGCCAGCAGCCTAAGAACGGGGGGGCCCACAGATACGCAGTATTTT.

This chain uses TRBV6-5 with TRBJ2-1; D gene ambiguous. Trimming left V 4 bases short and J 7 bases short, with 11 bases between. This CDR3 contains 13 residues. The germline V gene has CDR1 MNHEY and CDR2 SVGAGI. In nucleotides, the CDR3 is TGTGCCAGCAGTTCCGGGTTAGGGAATGAGCAGTTCTTC. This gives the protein CASSSGLGNEQFF.

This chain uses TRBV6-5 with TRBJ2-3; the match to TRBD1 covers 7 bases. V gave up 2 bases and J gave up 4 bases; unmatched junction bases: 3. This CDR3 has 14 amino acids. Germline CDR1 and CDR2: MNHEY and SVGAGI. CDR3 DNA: TGTGCCAGCAGTTACGGTCAGGGGGCAGATACGCAGTATTTT. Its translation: CASSYGQGADTQYF.

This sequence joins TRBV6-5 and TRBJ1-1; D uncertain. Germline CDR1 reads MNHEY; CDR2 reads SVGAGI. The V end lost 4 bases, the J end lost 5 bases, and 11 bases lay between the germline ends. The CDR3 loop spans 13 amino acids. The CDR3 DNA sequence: TGTGCCAGCAGTTCCCTTCAGTATACTGAAGCTTTCTTT. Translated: CASSSLQYTEAFF.